This is a list of T cell receptor beta chains from one sample in a study of T cell responses to AZD1222 COVID-19 vaccine. TCRdb keeps only in-frame clones here, not all; method: immunoSEQ multiplex PCR. This sample carries approximately 100,000 clones, 70% to 90% of them seen once, and the ten largest clones take roughly 10%. The sample in question was peripheral blood, obtained 28 days after the second AZD1222 dose. The receptor set was obtained from an adult who received the AZD1222 COVID-19 vaccine. CDR3s include the opening cysteine and the closing phenylalanine or tryptophan. A D gene is named only where the DNA matches it firmly. Clone size is stated in some rows and not others, as once, few, many or a class when expanded.

clone_size j_call v_call d_call cdr3_aa cdr3_nt
- TRBJ2-5 TRBV19 - CASSQNQETQYF TGTGCCAGTAGTCAAAACCAAGAGACCCAGTACTTC
- TRBJ2-7 TRBV12-5 TRBD2 CASGFSDGGFHEQYF TGTGCTAGTGGTTTCTCTGACGGGGGGTTCCACGAGCAGTACTTC
once TRBJ1-2 TRBV3-1/TRBV3-2 - CASNPIDSGDSYGYTF TGTGCCAGCAATCCGATCGACAGTGGGGACTCCTATGGCTACACCTTC
- TRBJ1-6 TRBV11-2 - CASSLSWGADSPLHF TGTGCCAGCAGCTTGAGTTGGGGGGCTGATTCACCCCTCCACTTT
- TRBJ2-7 TRBV3-1/TRBV3-2 - CASSPWTAIYEQYF TGTGCCAGCAGCCCTTGGACGGCTATCTACGAGCAGTACTTC
- TRBJ1-5 TRBV27 TRBD1 CASSPGRGLQPQHF TGTGCCAGCAGTCCTGGGAGGGGGCTTCAGCCCCAGCATTTT
- TRBJ1-1 TRBV18 TRBD1 CASSLTGQGAYTEAFF TGTGCCAGCTCGCTGACGGGACAGGGGGCTTATACTGAAGCTTTCTTT
- TRBJ1-1 TRBV27 - CASSQSVARGTEAFF TGTGCCAGCAGTCAAAGTGTGGCCAGGGGCACTGAAGCTTTCTTT
- TRBJ1-2 TRBV5-8 - CASSLAGDYGGYTF TGTGCCAGCAGCTTGGCCGGAGACTATGGAGGCTACACCTTC
- TRBJ2-7 TRBV5-1 - CASSLEGTGSYEQYF TGCGCCAGCAGCTTGGAAGGGACCGGCTCCTACGAGCAGTACTTC
- TRBJ2-3 TRBV7-2 - CASSLPRNTQYF TGTGCCAGCAGCTTGCCTAGAAATACGCAGTATTTT
once TRBJ1-2 TRBV5-1 TRBD1 CASSSGQLSYGYTF TGCGCCAGCAGCTCGGGACAGCTCTCTTATGGCTACACCTTC
- TRBJ1-6 TRBV12-3/TRBV12-4 - CASSLGSDLPLHF TGTGCCAGCAGTTTAGGATCGGACCTACCCCTCCACTTT
- TRBJ1-5 TRBV3-1/TRBV3-2 TRBD1 CASSQTGASDQPQHF TGTGCCAGCAGTCAGACAGGGGCTTCGGATCAGCCCCAGCATTTT
- TRBJ2-4 TRBV27 - CASSLTLGQRNIQYF TGTGCCAGCAGTTTAACCTTGGGGCAGAGAAACATTCAGTACTTC
once TRBJ2-3 TRBV5-1 TRBD2 CASSQGLAGFTDTQYF TGCGCCAGCAGCCAGGGACTAGCGGGTTTTACAGATACGCAGTATTTT
- TRBJ1-6 TRBV10-3 TRBD1 CAISSGQGNSPLHF TGTGCCATCAGCTCGGGACAGGGTAATTCACCCCTCCACTTT
- TRBJ1-2 TRBV27 TRBD1 CASSPTGAGGYTF TGTGCCAGCAGTCCTACAGGGGCGGGTGGCTACACCTTC
once TRBJ1-2 TRBV2 TRBD1 CASSPWTGGASGGYTF TGTGCCAGCAGTCCCTGGACAGGGGGCGCTTCGGGTGGCTACACCTTC
- TRBJ1-1 TRBV27 TRBD1 CASSLEFRQGGLNTEAFF TGTGCCAGCAGTTTAGAATTTAGGCAGGGGGGATTGAACACTGAAGCTTTCTTT
- TRBJ1-1 TRBV2 - CASSGRRNTEAFF TGTGCCAGCAGTGGACGGAGGAACACTGAAGCTTTCTTT
- TRBJ1-5 TRBV4-1 - CASSQEGGNQPQHF TGCGCCAGCAGCCAAGAGGGAGGGAATCAGCCCCAGCATTTT
- TRBJ2-7 TRBV7-2 TRBD1 CASSPPTGLEQYF TGTGCCAGCAGCCCGCCGACAGGGCTCGAGCAGTACTTC
- TRBJ2-5 TRBV5-1 - CASSLVSQETQYF TGCGCCAGCAGCTTGGTCAGCCAAGAGACCCAGTACTTC
- TRBJ2-7 TRBV7-9 - CASTRWGPNEQYF TGTGCCAGCACCCGTTGGGGGCCCAACGAGCAGTACTTC
- TRBJ1-6 TRBV5-5 TRBD1 CASSLGQGASPLHF TGTGCCAGCAGCCTGGGACAGGGGGCGTCCCCCCTCCACTTT
- TRBJ1-6 TRBV7-9 - CASSLSLNSPLHF TGTGCCAGCAGCTTAAGCTTAAATTCACCCCTCCACTTT